The next 4 T cell receptor beta chains were all read from a single sample in a study of blood T cell repertoires in COVID-19 (dated by TCRdb to between 2020 and 2021). Library construction relied on the immunoSEQ multiplex PCR assay. TCRdb mirrors the immuneACCESS table, restricted to in-frame sequences. Some clones are absent from its copies; in checked studies, under half trace to an unresolved V gene, and the reason for the others is unknown. A total of about 73,000 clones appear in this sample, approximately 90% of them only once. 5.1% of the sample lies in the top ten. Sequenced: peripheral blood. These receptors came from a woman between 18 and 29 years old with acute or convalescent COVID-19.

This clone was seen only once. The chain employs TRBV13 and TRBJ2-1; 8 bases map to TRBD2. The V and J ends lost 5 bases and 5 bases, in that order; junction bases with no gene match: 14. CDR1 and CDR2 from the germline V gene are PRHDT and FYEKMQ (reference sequence). The CDR3 contains 17 residues. CDR3 sequence: CASSARLERGQNNEQFF. DNA for the CDR3: TGTGCCAGCAGCGCCCGGTTGGAGCGGGGGCAGAACAATGAGCAGTTCTTC.

The chain recombines TRBV5-1 with TRBJ1-3, with TRBD1 identical over 9 bases. The CDR3 consists of 15 residues. Germline V CDR1 and CDR2: SGHRS, YFSETQ. J gave up 0 bases and V 5 bases, and 3 bases lay outside the gene matches. The CDR3 DNA is TGCGCCAGCAGTTCGACAGGGGGCTCTGGAAACACCATATATTTT. This gives the protein CASSSTGGSGNTIYF.

The V call is TRBV9, the J call TRBJ2-5; 9 nucleotides agree with TRBD2. The CDR3 covers 16 residues. V lost 7 bases, J lost 2 bases, and 12 bases stayed unmatched. Germline CDR1 is SGDLS and CDR2 is YYNGEE. CDR3: CASAGGGALGQETQYF. The CDR3 coding sequence is TGTGCCAGCGCTGGCGGGGGGGCCCTCGGGCAAGAGACCCAGTACTTC.

The chain employs TRBV11-1 and TRBJ2-1, with 9 bases lining up with TRBD2. Germline CDR1 reads SGHAT; CDR2 reads FQDESV (reference sequence). The junction had 5 bases not matched to a gene; V was cut back by 2 bases and J by 6 bases. CDR3 length equals 15 residues. The CDR3 sequence: CASSLSGTSPNEQFF. In DNA, the CDR3 is TGTGCCAGCAGCTTATCTGGGACTAGCCCCAATGAGCAGTTCTTC. The full variable domain, rest sourced from reference TRBV11-1 and TRBJ2-1, is EAEVAQSPRYKITEKSQAVAFWCDPISGHATLYWYRQILGQGPELLVQFQDESVVDDSQLPKDRFSAERLKGVDSTLKIQPAELGDSAMYLCASSLSGTSPNEQFFGPGTRLTVL.